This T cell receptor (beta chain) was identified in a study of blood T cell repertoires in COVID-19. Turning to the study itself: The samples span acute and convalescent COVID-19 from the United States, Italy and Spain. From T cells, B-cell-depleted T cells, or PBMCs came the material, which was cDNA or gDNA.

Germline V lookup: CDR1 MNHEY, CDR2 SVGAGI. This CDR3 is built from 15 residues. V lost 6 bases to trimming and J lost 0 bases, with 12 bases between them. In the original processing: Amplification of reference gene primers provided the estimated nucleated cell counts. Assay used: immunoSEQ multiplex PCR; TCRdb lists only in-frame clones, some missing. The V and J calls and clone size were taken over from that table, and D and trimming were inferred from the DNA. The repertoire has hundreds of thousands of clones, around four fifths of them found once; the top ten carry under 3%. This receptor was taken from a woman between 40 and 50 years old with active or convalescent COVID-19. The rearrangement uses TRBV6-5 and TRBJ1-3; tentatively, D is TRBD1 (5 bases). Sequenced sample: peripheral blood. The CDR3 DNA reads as TGTGCCAGCAGCCGAGACAGCAACTCTGGAAACACCATATATTTT. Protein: CASSRDSNSGNTIYF.